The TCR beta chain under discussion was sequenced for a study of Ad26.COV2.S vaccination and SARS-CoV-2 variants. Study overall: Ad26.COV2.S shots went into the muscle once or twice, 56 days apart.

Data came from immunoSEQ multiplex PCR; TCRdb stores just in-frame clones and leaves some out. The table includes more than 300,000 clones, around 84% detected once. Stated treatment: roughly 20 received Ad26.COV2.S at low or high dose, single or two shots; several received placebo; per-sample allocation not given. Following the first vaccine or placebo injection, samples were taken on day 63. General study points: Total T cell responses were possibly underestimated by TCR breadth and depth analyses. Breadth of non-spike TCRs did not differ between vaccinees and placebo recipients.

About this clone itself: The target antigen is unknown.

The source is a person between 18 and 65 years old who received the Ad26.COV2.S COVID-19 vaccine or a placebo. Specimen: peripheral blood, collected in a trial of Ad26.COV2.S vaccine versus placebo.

As DNA, the CDR3 is TGTGCCAGCAGTCCCGAAAAGGGGACTGAAGCTTTCTTT. Amino acids: CASSPEKGTEAFF. This rearrangement joins TRBV6-5 to TRBJ1-1; possibly TRBD1 for D (5 bases). The CDR3 has 13 residues. V was pared by 5 bases and J by 5 bases, with 12 bases between. CDR1 MNHEY and CDR2 SVGAGI come from the germline V gene.